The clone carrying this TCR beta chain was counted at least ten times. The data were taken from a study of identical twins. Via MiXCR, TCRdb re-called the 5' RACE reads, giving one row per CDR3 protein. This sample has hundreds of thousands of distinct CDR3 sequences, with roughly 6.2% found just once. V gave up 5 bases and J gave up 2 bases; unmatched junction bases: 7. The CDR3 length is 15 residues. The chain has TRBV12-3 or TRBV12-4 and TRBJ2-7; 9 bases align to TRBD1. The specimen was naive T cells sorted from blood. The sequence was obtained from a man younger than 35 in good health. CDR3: CASSPEDRGTYEQYF. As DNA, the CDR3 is TGTGCCAGCAGTCCAGAGGACAGGGGTACCTACGAGCAGTACTTC.